This T cell receptor (beta chain) came from a study of blood T cell repertoires in COVID-19. As originally analysed: Amplification of reference gene primers provided the estimated nucleated cell counts. Here immunoSEQ multiplex PCR was the method, and the copy in TCRdb shows in-frame clones only, minus some. V and J calls and clone size are copied from that table; D and trimming were computed from the DNA. The profile shows under 250,000 clones, about 83% of them singletons. The germline CDR1 and CDR2 sequences are MDHEN and SYDVKM. This CDR3 is built from 14 residues. V lost 8 bases, J lost 7 bases, and 8 bases stayed unmatched.

The genes are TRBV28 and TRBJ1-4; 9 bases align to TRBD1. The receptor comes from a man in his forties with active or convalescent COVID-19. Sample: peripheral blood. CDR3 in amino acids: CASGRQGGGEKLFF. The CDR3 region has the DNA TGTGCCAGCGGACGACAGGGGGGCGGTGAAAAACTGTTTTTT.